The 32 T cell receptor beta chains listed next were all sequenced from one sample in a study of cytomegalovirus exposure and HLA in healthy donors. The study ran its PCR with 60 Vbeta and 13 Jbeta primers. Using immunoSEQ multiplex PCR, the repertoire was profiled, and TCRdb retains in-frame clones only, with some absent. Altogether around 150,000 clones are present, 76% being singletons, with the ten largest covering 1.5% to 2%. The sequenced material came from PBMCs. The source is a woman between 35 and 50 years old in good health and CMV-seronegative.

The rearrangement joins TRBV19 to TRBJ1-1, with 7 bases that match TRBD1. This CDR3 is built from 16 residues. Per the germline V gene, CDR1 is LNHDA and CDR2 is SQIVND (reference sequence). Trimming removed 3 bases from V and 3 bases from J; junction bases left unmatched: 10. The CDR3 protein is CASSITQTGRYTEAFF. As DNA, the CDR3 is TGTGCCAGTAGTATTACCCAGACAGGGAGATACACTGAAGCTTTCTTT. The full variable domain, rest sourced from reference TRBV19 and TRBJ1-1, is DGGITQSPKYLFRKEGQNVTLSCEQNLNHDAMYWYRQDPGQGLRLIYYSQIVNDFQKGDIAEGYSVSREKKESFPLTVTSAQKNPTAFYLCASSITQTGRYTEAFFGQGTRLTVV.

The V gene is TRBV27, the J gene TRBJ1-1, with a possible D match to TRBD1 (6 bases). V was clipped by 9 bases and J by 2 bases, with 16 bases between them. CDR3 length: 14 amino acids. CDR1 is MNHEY and CDR2 is SMNVEV in the germline V gene (reference sequence). The CDR3 bases are TGTGCCAGTGGACAGCCAGGGAGCAACACTGAAGCTTTCTTT. It yields the protein CASGQPGSNTEAFF.

V and J are TRBV18 and TRBJ1-2, with D unresolved. Germline CDR1 reads KGHSH; CDR2 reads LQKENI. Trimming left V 0 bases short and J 8 bases short, with 16 bases between. This CDR3 spans 15 amino acids. The CDR3 here is CASSPPFGPYEGYTF. Here the CDR3 DNA reads TGTGCCAGCTCACCACCATTTGGGCCATATGAGGGCTACACCTTC.

This chain uses TRBV15 with TRBJ2-7; 7 bases are a match to TRBD2. The germline CDR1 and CDR2 sequences are LNHNV and YYDKDF (reference sequence). The CDR3 has 15 residues. Unmatched junction bases numbered 9, after V lost 5 bases and J lost 2 bases. CDR3 bases: TGTGCCACCAGCGTGGGAGGGGCCTTAACCTACGAGCAGTACTTC. Translated: CATSVGGALTYEQYF.

The rearrangement links TRBV15 to TRBJ2-3; D ambiguous. Germline CDR1 reads LNHNV; CDR2 reads YYDKDF (reference sequence). Trimming pared 1 base from V and 1 base from J, leaving 3 bases between. The CDR3 runs to 13 residues. CDR3 in DNA: TGTGCCACCAGCAGAGGAGGCACAGATACGCAGTATTTT. Translating it yields CATSRGGTDTQYF.

The rearrangement links TRBV5-8 to TRBJ1-2, with unresolved D. The ends were cut back, 1 base at V and 4 bases at J, with 11 bases in the middle. The CDR3 is 14 residues long. Germline lookup yields CDR1 SGHTS and CDR2 YDEGEE. CDR3 amino acids: CASSLRNTGYGYTF. CDR3 in DNA: TGTGCCAGCAGCTTGCGCAATACTGGCTATGGCTACACCTTC.

This clone has only a few counts. The V gene is TRBV5-4, the J gene TRBJ2-7; TRBD2 aligns across 14 bases. CDR3 size: 17 residues. CDR1 is SGHNT, CDR2 YYREEE, per germline (reference sequence). Trimming at V came to 4 bases and at J to 1 base, leaving 7 bases not matched to a gene. CDR3 residues: CASSPGTSGRGSYEQYF. As DNA, the CDR3 is TGTGCCAGCAGCCCCGGGACTAGCGGGAGAGGGTCCTACGAGCAGTACTTC.

The chain recombines TRBV19 with TRBJ1-1; the D gene is possibly TRBD1 (5 bases). Trimming shortened V by 5 bases and J by 4 bases, and 17 bases separated the two germline ends. The CDR3 sequence is 15 residues long. Germline V gene sequence: CDR1 LNHDA, CDR2 SQIVND (reference sequence). In DNA form, the CDR3 reads TGTGCCAGTAGTCCCTTGGCCGGGGGGGGCACTGAAGCTTTCTTT. This sequence encodes CASSPLAGGGTEAFF.

The rearrangement links TRBV5-1 to TRBJ1-1; possible D gene TRBD1, 5 bases. The germline gives CDR1 SGHRS, CDR2 YFSETQ. This CDR3 comprises 16 residues. V was shortened by 3 bases and J by 1 base, with 16 bases between the two germline ends. CDR3 DNA: TGCGCCAGCAGCTCGGTCCTCACCCAGGGGAACACTGAAGCTTTCTTT. Residues: CASSSVLTQGNTEAFF.

This clone was detected only once. J is TRBJ2-2 and V is TRBV15; the D gene is possibly TRBD2 (6 bases). CDR1 is LNHNV, CDR2 YYDKDF, per germline (reference sequence). Between the trimmed V and J ends, which lost 3 bases and 0 bases, there was a span of 14 bases. The length of the CDR3 is 17 residues. CDR3 protein: CATSSPPGLANTGELFF. The DNA of the CDR3 is TGTGCCACCAGCAGCCCTCCGGGACTCGCGAACACCGGGGAGCTGTTTTTT.

The chain carries TRBV5-6 and TRBJ1-2; TRBD1 matches 10 bases. The CDR3 is 14 residues long. The V and J ends lost 4 bases and 5 bases, in that order; junction bases with no gene match: 5. Germline V gene lookup returns CDR1 SGHDT and CDR2 YYEEEE. The CDR3 DNA sequence: TGTGCCAGCAGCCCGACAGGGGGCGCTTATGGCTACACCTTC. Protein sequence: CASSPTGGAYGYTF.

This clone appeared a few times. The V gene is TRBV6-5, the J gene TRBJ2-7; D is unclear. Trimming removed 8 bases at V and 5 bases at J, with 16 bases between. Germline V gene data show CDR1 as MNHEY and CDR2 as SVGAGI. The CDR3 consists of 13 residues. CDR3 sequence reads: CASQGFGLHEQYF. In DNA, the CDR3 is TGTGCCAGCCAAGGTTTCGGGTTACACGAGCAGTACTTC.

The rearrangement joins TRBV28 to TRBJ1-2; possible D gene TRBD1, 5 bases. The germline V and J ends were trimmed by 8 bases and 8 bases, with 18 bases remaining between them. Germline V gene data show CDR1 as MDHEN and CDR2 as SYDVKM. CDR3 length: 13 residues. CDR3 sequence reads: CASRGRPGGGYTF. CDR3 DNA sequence: TGTGCCAGCCGGGGACGTCCGGGGGGGGGCTACACCTTC.

The chain has TRBV6-6 and TRBJ2-5; TRBD2 matches 9 bases. The DNA end favors TRBJ2-7, so the J call may be wrong. The V gene's germline CDR1 is MNHNY and CDR2 SVGAGI (reference sequence). The CDR3 is 14 residues long. Written as DNA, the CDR3 is TGTGCCAGCACTCTAGCGGGACAATCCTACGAGCAGTACTTC. Protein sequence: CASTLAGQSYEQYF.

This clone was seen once. The V gene is TRBV28, the J gene TRBJ1-2, with 9 bases that match TRBD1. The germline V gene has CDR1 MDHEN and CDR2 SYDVKM. V lost 4 bases, J lost 4 bases, and 7 bases stayed unmatched. CDR3 length equals 15 residues. This chain's CDR3 is CASSSGQGPSYGYTF. As DNA, the CDR3 is TGTGCCAGCAGTTCGGGACAGGGTCCCTCCTATGGCTACACCTTC.

This clone showed up just a few times. The chain couples TRBV19 to TRBJ1-5; possible D gene TRBD1, 5 bases. Trimming cost V 2 bases and J 3 bases, with 11 bases left between them. This CDR3 spans 15 amino acids. CDR1 is LNHDA, CDR2 SQIVND, per germline (reference sequence). The CDR3 coding sequence is TGTGCCAGTAGTATACAGGGAAACGACAATCAGCCCCAGCATTTT. This sequence encodes CASSIQGNDNQPQHF.

This clone was seen a single time. CDR3 protein: CASSRTDTQYF. CDR3 coding DNA: TGTGCCAGCAGCCGGACAGATACGCAGTATTTT. The chain couples TRBV13 to TRBJ2-3; D gene ambiguous. CDR3 length: 11 residues. Trimming removed 5 bases from V and 3 bases from J, with 3 bases in between. CDR1 PRHDT and CDR2 FYEKMQ come from the germline V gene (reference sequence).

V usage is TRBV14 and J usage is TRBJ2-3, with D perhaps matching TRBD2 (6 bases). V lost 4 bases and J lost 1, with 15 bases in between. The CDR3 extends over 16 amino acids. Looked up from germline, CDR1 is SGHDN and CDR2 is FVKESK. The CDR3 here is CASSPLGGAGTDTQYF. CDR3 sequence (DNA): TGTGCCAGCAGCCCTCTGGGCGGGGCTGGCACAGATACGCAGTATTTT.

The chain joins TRBV5-1 to TRBJ2-3; TRBD1 might be the D (6 bases). CDR1 is SGHRS and CDR2 is YFSETQ in the germline V gene. This CDR3 contains 17 residues. Trimming shortened V by 3 bases and J by 0 bases, and 17 bases separated the two germline ends. CDR3 sequence reads: CASSWAGTTSSTDTQYF. The CDR3 nucleotides read TGCGCCAGCAGCTGGGCCGGGACAACCTCTAGCACAGATACGCAGTATTTT.

The CDR3 DNA follows: TGTGCCAGCAGCAAACAGGGGAATAGCAATCAGCCCCAGCATTTT. It yields the protein CASSKQGNSNQPQHF. The gene calls are TRBV7-2 and TRBJ1-5; 7 bases match TRBD1. Germline assignment: CDR1 SGHTA and CDR2 FQGNSA. V lost 5 bases, J lost 0 bases, and 4 bases stayed unmatched. This CDR3 is built from 15 residues.

The chain has TRBV6-1 and TRBJ2-3; 7 bases are shared with TRBD2. Germline CDR1 is MNHNS and CDR2 is SASEGT. The CDR3 extends over 14 amino acids. V was clipped by 2 bases and J by 5 bases; unmatched bases: 4. CDR3 sequence reads: CASSEPGRGDTQYF. In DNA form, the CDR3 reads TGTGCCAGCAGTGAACCAGGGAGGGGAGATACGCAGTATTTT.

This chain links TRBV6-4 with TRBJ2-1; 11 nucleotides line up with TRBD2. The CDR3 covers 13 residues. CDR1 is MRHNA and CDR2 is SNTAGT in the germline V gene. Trimming cost V 6 bases and J 8 bases; bases outside gene matches: 3. The CDR3 here is CASRIAGGHEQFF. In DNA, the CDR3 is TGTGCCAGCAGGATAGCGGGAGGGCATGAGCAGTTCTTC.

The CDR3 loop is CASSLGWTRGSETQYF. In nucleotides, the CDR3 is TGTGCCAGCAGCTTAGGGTGGACTAGGGGGAGTGAGACCCAGTACTTC. The rearrangement links TRBV7-8 to TRBJ2-5, with D tentatively TRBD2 (7 bases). V dropped 1 base and J dropped 5 bases, with 17 bases sitting between them. The CDR3 loop spans 16 amino acids. In germline, CDR1 is SGHVS, CDR2 FQNEAQ. The entire variable domain, with the rest obtained from reference TRBV7-8 and TRBJ2-5, is as follows: GAGVSQSPRYKVAKRGQDVALRCDPISGHVSLFWYQQALGQGPEFLTYFQNEAQLDKSGLPSDRFFAERPEGSVSTLKIQRTQQEDSAVYLCASSLGWTRGSETQYFGPGTRLLVL.

As DNA, the CDR3 is TGTGCCAGCACCCCTATGTCGGGGACAGGGGGTAATGAGCAGTTCTTC. Its translation is CASTPMSGTGGNEQFF. The rearrangement uses TRBV6-4 and TRBJ2-1; TRBD1 matches at 11 bases. V trimming: 7 bases; J trimming: 7 bases; junction bases outside the gene matches: 12. The germline gives CDR1 MRHNA, CDR2 SNTAGT. The CDR3 consists of 16 residues.

The chain combines TRBV5-4 with TRBJ2-1; the match to TRBD2 covers 14 bases. After removal of 0 bases from V and 0 bases from J, the junction contained 2 bases not matched to a gene. Looked up from germline, CDR1 is SGHNT and CDR2 is YYREEE (reference sequence). The CDR3 runs to 18 residues. CDR3 in amino acids: CASSLGLAGGDSYNEQFF. The CDR3 DNA reads as TGTGCCAGCAGCTTGGGACTAGCGGGAGGGGACTCCTACAATGAGCAGTTCTTC.

The chain's CDR3 is CASSLPSGQGASYNEQFF. In nucleotides, the CDR3 is TGCGCCAGCAGCTTGCCCTCTGGACAGGGGGCCTCCTACAATGAGCAGTTCTTC. This chain connects TRBV5-1 to TRBJ2-1; 11 bases line up with TRBD1. The CDR3 contains 18 residues. The V gene's germline CDR1 is SGHRS and CDR2 YFSETQ. The V segment lost 1 base and the J segment 0 bases; nucleotides outside the gene matches: 6.

The chain links TRBV7-8 to TRBJ1-2; maybe TRBD1 (5 bases). The CDR3 spans 13 residues. With 5 bases removed from V and 8 bases from J, the gap between germline ends came to 15 bases. Germline V gene sequence: CDR1 SGHVS, CDR2 FQNEAQ. The CDR3 nucleotides are TGTGCCAGCAGCCCCCAACGGGACTCAGGCTACACCTTC. It translates to CASSPQRDSGYTF.

J is TRBJ2-2 and V is TRBV7-9; the D is unclear. This CDR3 region has 14 residues. Trimming cost V 3 bases and J 3 bases, with 8 bases left between them. CDR1 is SEHNR and CDR2 is FQNEAQ in the germline V gene (reference sequence). The CDR3 loop is CASSLRWDTGELFF. The CDR3 DNA reads as TGTGCCAGCAGCTTGAGGTGGGACACCGGGGAGCTGTTTTTT.

The V and J genes are TRBV5-1 and TRBJ2-5, with 15 positions matching TRBD2. CDR3 length: 16 amino acids. The germline gives CDR1 SGHRS, CDR2 YFSETQ. The J segment lost 5 bases and the V segment lost 2 bases, leaving 4 bases of the junction unmatched. As DNA, the CDR3 is TGCGCCAGCAGCTTAGGGACTAGCGGGGGGTCGGAGACCCAGTACTTC. Protein product: CASSLGTSGGSETQYF.

V and J are TRBV19 and TRBJ1-1; maybe TRBD1 (6 bases). The CDR3 runs 14 residues. V shed 3 bases and J shed 3 bases, with 11 bases lying between them. From germline, CDR1 is LNHDA and CDR2 SQIVND (reference sequence). The CDR3 nucleotides read TGTGCCAGTAGTATTTCAGGGGTCGACACTGAAGCTTTCTTT. Its protein is CASSISGVDTEAFF.

The chain links TRBV6-5 to TRBJ1-5, with a possible D match to TRBD1 (5 bases). This CDR3 comprises 14 residues. Trimming shortened V by 0 bases and J by 4 bases, and 7 bases separated the two germline ends. CDR1 and CDR2 (germline): MNHEY, SVGAGI. CDR3 bases: TGTGCCAGCAGTTACTCGGGACTAAATCAGCCCCAGCATTTT. Amino acids: CASSYSGLNQPQHF.

This chain links TRBV20-1 with TRBJ1-1; 7 bases are a match to TRBD1. CDR1 is DFQATT, CDR2 SNEGSKA, per germline (reference sequence). The junction had 12 bases not matched to a gene; V was cut back by 7 bases and J by 13 bases. CDR3 length: 11 residues. CDR3 region: CSGQPRTGGFF. The CDR3 DNA follows: TGCAGTGGTCAACCGCGGACAGGTGGTTTCTTT.